This is a list of T cell receptor beta chains from one sample in a study of beta chain features in type 1 diabetes. Sequencing used immunoSEQ multiplex PCR; TCRdb keeps in-frame clones, though not all of them. The repertoire holds 300,000 to 400,000 clones, with approximately 8% as singletons. The sequencing sample was made of central memory CD4+ T cells from blood. These receptors all stem from a woman younger than 35 in good health. The CDR3 runs from the conserved cysteine through the conserved F or W. The D gene is left open where the match is weak. A row's size may be missing; if present it is once, few, many or a size class.

D: .
J: TRBJ2-1
size: many
V: TRBV18
DNA: TGTGCCAGCTCACCCCAGGACAGCTACAATGAGCAGTTCTTC
CDR3: CASSPQDSYNEQFF

D: .
J: TRBJ2-3
size: few
V: TRBV7-3
DNA: TGTGCCAGCAGCTTACTATCTGGGGTGGATACGCAGTATTTT
CDR3: CASSLLSGVDTQYF

D: TRBD2
J: TRBJ2-5
size: few
V: TRBV5-6
DNA: TGTGCCAGCAGCTTGGGACTAGCGGGAGGCCAAGAGACCCAGTACTTC
CDR3: CASSLGLAGGQETQYF

D: .
J: TRBJ2-3
size: .
V: TRBV29-1
DNA: TGCAGCGTTATCCCAGGGGGCACAGATACGCAGTATTTT
CDR3: CSVIPGGTDTQYF

D: TRBD1
J: TRBJ1-2
size: .
V: TRBV7-2
DNA: TGTGCCAGCGGTGCAGGGGGCATGGGCTACACCTTC
CDR3: CASGAGGMGYTF

D: .
J: TRBJ2-2
size: few
V: TRBV27
DNA: TGTGCCAGCAGTGACAGGCGCCGTTCCGGGGAGCTGTTTTTT
CDR3: CASSDRRRSGELFF

D: .
J: TRBJ2-6
size: few
V: TRBV27
DNA: TGTGCCAGCAGTTTACGGGGGGCCAACGTCCTGACTTTC
CDR3: CASSLRGANVLTF

D: TRBD1
J: TRBJ1-2
size: .
V: TRBV14
DNA: TGTGCCAGCAGCCGCGACAGGGGATATGGCTACACCTTC
CDR3: CASSRDRGYGYTF

D: .
J: TRBJ2-5
size: few
V: TRBV10-3
DNA: TGTGCCATCACACGGGACCCTCAAGAGACCCAGTACTTC
CDR3: CAITRDPQETQYF

D: .
J: TRBJ2-3
size: few
V: TRBV6-5
DNA: TGTGCCAGCAGAGAGGCCTGGGGGGGCACAGATACGCAGTATTTT
CDR3: CASREAWGGTDTQYF

D: TRBD2
J: TRBJ2-1
size: .
V: TRBV7-2
DNA: TGTGCCAGCAGCTCAAGACAGGGCCGGTCTAGCGGGAGCCAACAGCAGTTCTTC
CDR3: CASSSRQGRSSGSQQQFF

D: .
J: TRBJ2-7
size: few
V: TRBV14
DNA: TGTGCCAGCAGCCGCGGGACAGCCCCTGGTGAGCAGTACTTC
CDR3: CASSRGTAPGEQYF

D: TRBD1
J: TRBJ2-7
size: .
V: TRBV4-1
DNA: TGCGCCAGCAGCCAGGACAGAACCGGGACAGGGGCATACGAGCAGTACTTC
CDR3: CASSQDRTGTGAYEQYF

D: .
J: TRBJ2-1
size: few
V: TRBV5-1
DNA: TGCGCCAGCAGCTTGGGGGGCCCTTACAATGAGCAGTTCTTC
CDR3: CASSLGGPYNEQFF

D: TRBD2
J: TRBJ2-2
size: many
V: TRBV7-3
DNA: TGTGCCAGCAGCTCATCCGAGCGGGGCACCGGGGAGCTGTTTTTT
CDR3: CASSSSERGTGELFF

D: .
J: TRBJ2-7
size: few
V: TRBV18
DNA: TGTGCCAGCTCACCACCGTCAGGGGCGCACGAGCAGTACTTC
CDR3: CASSPPSGAHEQYF

D: TRBD1
J: TRBJ1-2
size: .
V: TRBV28
DNA: TGTGCCAGCAGTTTAGGGACAGGGGGCTATGGCTACACCTTC
CDR3: CASSLGTGGYGYTF

D: .
J: TRBJ1-1
size: few
V: TRBV6-6
DNA: TGTGCCAGCAGTTACCGGCAGACTGAAGCTTTCTTT
CDR3: CASSYRQTEAFF

D: .
J: TRBJ2-2
size: .
V: TRBV9
DNA: TGTGCCAGCAGCCCCCGCAGCGGCGGGGAGCTGTTTTTT
CDR3: CASSPRSGGELFF

D: TRBD2
J: TRBJ2-3
size: .
V: TRBV5-1
DNA: TGCGCCAGCAGCTTGGTGGCTAGCGGGCTTAGCACAGATACGCAGTATTTT
CDR3: CASSLVASGLSTDTQYF

D: TRBD1
J: TRBJ1-3
size: many
V: TRBV7-6
DNA: TGTGCCAGCAGCACAGGGGCCGGAAACACCATATATTTT
CDR3: CASSTGAGNTIYF

D: TRBD2
J: TRBJ2-1
size: many
V: TRBV5-1
DNA: TGCGCCAGCAGGAGGACTAGCTCCTACAATGAGCAGTTCTTC
CDR3: CASRRTSSYNEQFF

D: .
J: TRBJ2-5
size: many
V: TRBV11-2
DNA: TGTGCCAGCAGCCGAAGCGGGTCGGAGACCCAGTACTTC
CDR3: CASSRSGSETQYF

D: TRBD2
J: TRBJ2-3
size: once
V: TRBV4-2
DNA: TGTGCCAGCAGCCGCGGGACTAGCGGGAGTACAGATACGCAGTATTTT
CDR3: CASSRGTSGSTDTQYF

D: .
J: TRBJ2-1
size: few
V: TRBV29-1
DNA: TGCAGCGTTGAAGAATACCCCACTAGGGATTCCTACAATGAGCAGTTCTTC
CDR3: CSVEEYPTRDSYNEQFF

D: .
J: TRBJ2-1
size: .
V: TRBV9
DNA: TGTGCCAGCAGCCCCCGTTACTTTGCCTCTAGAGACAATGAGCAGTTCTTC
CDR3: CASSPRYFASRDNEQFF

D: .
J: TRBJ1-2
size: .
V: TRBV5-1
DNA: TGCGCCAGCAGCTTGGGGGATAGCTTCGATGGCTACACCTTC
CDR3: CASSLGDSFDGYTF

D: .
J: TRBJ1-5
size: few
V: TRBV19
DNA: TGTGCCAGTAGTCCGGGACTCCGAGGGTGGAATCAGCCCCAGCATTTT
CDR3: CASSPGLRGWNQPQHF

D: TRBD2
J: TRBJ2-2
size: .
V: TRBV2
DNA: TGTGCCAGCAGGGCGTCTAGCGGGAGGGACTACACCGGGGAGCTGTTTTTT
CDR3: CASRASSGRDYTGELFF

D: .
J: TRBJ2-6
size: few
V: TRBV6-1
DNA: TGTGCCAGCAGTGCGTACAGAAAAATAAGCTCTGGGGCCAACGTCCTGACTTTC
CDR3: CASSAYRKISSGANVLTF

D: .
J: TRBJ2-7
size: few
V: TRBV6-1
DNA: TGTGCCAGCAGGCAGGGCGACGAGCAGTACTTC
CDR3: CASRQGDEQYF

D: TRBD2
J: TRBJ2-1
size: .
V: TRBV5-1
DNA: TGCGCCAGCAGCTTGGCCCCGGGGGCGGGAGGGCCCAATGAGCAGTTCTTC
CDR3: CASSLAPGAGGPNEQFF

D: .
J: TRBJ2-6
size: .
V: TRBV7-3
DNA: TGTGCCAGCAGCTTAAATCCGATCTCCTCTGGGGCCAACGTCCTGACTTTC
CDR3: CASSLNPISSGANVLTF

D: .
J: TRBJ1-5
size: many
V: TRBV13
DNA: TGTGCCAGCAGCTTGTATCAGCCCCAGCATTTT
CDR3: CASSLYQPQHF

D: TRBD2
J: TRBJ2-2
size: .
V: TRBV7-2
DNA: TGTGCCAGCAGCTTTCAAGGACTAGCGGGGACGCGAGGCACCGGGGAGCTGTTTTTT
CDR3: CASSFQGLAGTRGTGELFF

D: .
J: TRBJ1-2
size: few
V: TRBV6-5
DNA: TGTGCCAGCAGTTACGGCGGGGTTGGCTACACCTTC
CDR3: CASSYGGVGYTF

D: .
J: TRBJ1-3
size: many
V: TRBV18
DNA: TGTGCCAGCCGGGACGTATACTCTGGAAACACCATATATTTT
CDR3: CASRDVYSGNTIYF

D: .
J: TRBJ2-2
size: few
V: TRBV5-6
DNA: TGTGCCAGCAGCCAAGAGGGCACCGGGGAGCTGTTTTTT
CDR3: CASSQEGTGELFF

D: TRBD2
J: TRBJ2-7
size: .
V: TRBV4-2
DNA: TGTGCCAGCAGCTACGCGACTAGCGGGTCTTTCGAGCAGTACTTC
CDR3: CASSYATSGSFEQYF

D: TRBD1
J: TRBJ1-5
size: few
V: TRBV6-5
DNA: TGTGCCACCCGACAGGGAGGGATAAGCAATCAGCCCCAGCATTTT
CDR3: CATRQGGISNQPQHF

D: TRBD1
J: TRBJ1-1
size: few
V: TRBV7-2
DNA: TGTGCCAGCAGCATTCAGGGGGGGACGACTGAAGCTTTCTTT
CDR3: CASSIQGGTTEAFF

D: .
J: TRBJ1-3
size: few
V: TRBV5-6
DNA: TGTGCCAGCAGCCCCGGACAGAGGCCCTCTGGAAACACCATATATTTT
CDR3: CASSPGQRPSGNTIYF

D: .
J: TRBJ2-7
size: few
V: TRBV10-3
DNA: TGTGCCACCAAAGCGGTGTTGAGTGACTACGAGCAGTACTTC
CDR3: CATKAVLSDYEQYF

D: .
J: TRBJ2-7
size: .
V: TRBV4-3
DNA: TGCGCCAGCAGCCTCAGCCGGGACACCGCCTACGAGCAGTACTTC
CDR3: CASSLSRDTAYEQYF

D: .
J: TRBJ1-1
size: .
V: TRBV2
DNA: TGTGCCAGCAGTCAGGACTCGAACACTGAAGCTTTCTTT
CDR3: CASSQDSNTEAFF

D: .
J: TRBJ1-2
size: .
V: TRBV6-1
DNA: TGTGCCAGCAGACTGGGGGAAGGGCACTATGGCTACACCTTC
CDR3: CASRLGEGHYGYTF

D: TRBD1
J: TRBJ2-1
size: many
V: TRBV7-2
DNA: TGTGCCAGCAGTTGGGACAGGAGCTCCTACAATGAGCAGTTCTTC
CDR3: CASSWDRSSYNEQFF

D: TRBD1
J: TRBJ2-2
size: few
V: TRBV5-1
DNA: TGCGCCAGCAGCTCAGGACAGGGGGTCACCGGGGAGCTGTTTTTT
CDR3: CASSSGQGVTGELFF

D: TRBD2
J: TRBJ2-3
size: .
V: TRBV6-6
DNA: TGTGCCAGCAGCACTAGCGGGAGGGTTGATACGCAGTATTTT
CDR3: CASSTSGRVDTQYF

D: .
J: TRBJ1-1
size: .
V: TRBV7-9
DNA: TGTGCCAGCAGCTTAATGGACACTGAAGCTTTCTTT
CDR3: CASSLMDTEAFF

D: .
J: TRBJ1-1
size: .
V: TRBV11-2
DNA: TGTGCCAGCAGCCTTTCGAGATCAGGGACTGTTACTTTCTTT
CDR3: CASSLSRSGTVTFF

D: .
J: TRBJ2-1
size: many
V: TRBV6-5
DNA: TGTGCCAGCAGTGAAGGGTACTATGAGCAGTTCTTC
CDR3: CASSEGYYEQFF

D: .
J: TRBJ1-5
size: .
V: TRBV9
DNA: TGTGCCAGCAGCGTAGGGGACTATCAGCCCCAGCATTTT
CDR3: CASSVGDYQPQHF

D: TRBD2
J: TRBJ2-2
size: few
V: TRBV15
DNA: TGTGCCACCAGCCCGGGACTAGCGAGGTCCGGGGAGCTGTTTTTT
CDR3: CATSPGLARSGELFF